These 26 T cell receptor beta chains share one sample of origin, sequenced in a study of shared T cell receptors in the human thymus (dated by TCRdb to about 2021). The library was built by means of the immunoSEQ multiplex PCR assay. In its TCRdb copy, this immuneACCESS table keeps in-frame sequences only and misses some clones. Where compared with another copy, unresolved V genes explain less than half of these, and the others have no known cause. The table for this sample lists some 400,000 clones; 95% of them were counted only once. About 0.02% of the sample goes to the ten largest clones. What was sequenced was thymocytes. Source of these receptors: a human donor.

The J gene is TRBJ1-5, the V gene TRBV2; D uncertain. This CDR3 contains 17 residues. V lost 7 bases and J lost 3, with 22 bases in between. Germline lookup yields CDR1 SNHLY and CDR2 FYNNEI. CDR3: CASTLGQIVWDNQPQHF. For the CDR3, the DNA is TGTGCCAGCACCTTAGGGCAGATTGTATGGGACAATCAGCCCCAGCATTTT.

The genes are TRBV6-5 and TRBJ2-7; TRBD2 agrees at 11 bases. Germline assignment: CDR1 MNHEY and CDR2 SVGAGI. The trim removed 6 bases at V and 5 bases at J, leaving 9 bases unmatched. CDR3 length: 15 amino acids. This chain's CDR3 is CASRPETSGINEQYF. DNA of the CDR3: TGTGCCAGCAGGCCCGAGACTAGCGGGATCAACGAGCAGTACTTC.

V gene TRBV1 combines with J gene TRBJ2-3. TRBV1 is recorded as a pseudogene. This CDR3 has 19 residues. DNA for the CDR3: TGCACCAGCAGCCAAGAGGCACCCCACGCGGGACACCAATGGGATACGCAGTATTTT. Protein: CTSSQEAPHAGHQWDTQYF.

The CDR3 nucleotides are TGTGCCAGCAGGCCCTGGGGACTAGCGGAGGGCACAGATACGCAGTATTTT. Protein: CASRPWGLAEGTDTQYF. The V and J genes are TRBV7-9 and TRBJ2-3, with 11 bases identical to TRBD2. CDR1 is SEHNR, CDR2 FQNEAQ, per germline (reference sequence). The CDR3 length is 17 residues. After removal of 6 bases from V and 1 base from J, the junction contained 9 bases not matched to a gene.

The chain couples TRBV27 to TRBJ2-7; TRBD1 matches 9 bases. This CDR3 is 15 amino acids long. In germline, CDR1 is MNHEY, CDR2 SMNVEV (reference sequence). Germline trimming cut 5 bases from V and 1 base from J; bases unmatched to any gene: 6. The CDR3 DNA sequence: TGTGCCAGCAGTCAGACAGGGGGATTTTCCTACGAGCAGTACTTC. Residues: CASSQTGGFSYEQYF.

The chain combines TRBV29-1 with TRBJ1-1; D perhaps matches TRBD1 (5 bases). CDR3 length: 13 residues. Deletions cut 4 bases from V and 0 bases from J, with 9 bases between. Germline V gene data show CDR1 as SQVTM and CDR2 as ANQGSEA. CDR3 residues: CSVVAQVNTEAFF. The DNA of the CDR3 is TGCAGCGTTGTCGCACAGGTGAACACTGAAGCTTTCTTT.

The CDR3 coding sequence is TGTGCCAGCAGAACCAATGAGCCCCTTGGCGGCTACACCTTC. Translation gives CASRTNEPLGGYTF. The chain recombines TRBV5-5 with TRBJ1-2; D remains unclear. This CDR3 has 14 residues. Trimming removed 5 bases at V and 8 bases at J, with 19 bases between. Germline CDR1 reads SGHKS; CDR2 reads YYEKEE (reference sequence).

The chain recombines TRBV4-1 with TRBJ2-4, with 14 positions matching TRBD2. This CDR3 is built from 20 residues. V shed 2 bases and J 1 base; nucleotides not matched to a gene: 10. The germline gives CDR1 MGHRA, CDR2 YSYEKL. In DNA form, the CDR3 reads TGCGCCAGCAGCCAAACCGGGACTAGCGGGAGTTGTAGGGCCAAAAACATTCAGTACTTC. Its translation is CASSQTGTSGSCRAKNIQYF.

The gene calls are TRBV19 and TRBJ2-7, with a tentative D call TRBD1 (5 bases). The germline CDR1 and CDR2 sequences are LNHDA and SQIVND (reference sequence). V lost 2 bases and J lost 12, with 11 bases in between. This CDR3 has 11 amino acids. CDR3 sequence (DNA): TGTGCCAGTAGTATATTTCAGGGTTTGTACTTC. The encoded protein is CASSIFQGLYF.

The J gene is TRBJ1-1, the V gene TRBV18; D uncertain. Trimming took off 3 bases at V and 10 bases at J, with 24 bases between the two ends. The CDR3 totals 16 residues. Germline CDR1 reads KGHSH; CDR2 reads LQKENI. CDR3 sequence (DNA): TGTGCCAGCTCACCGGGCGAATCAGGTACCGCTGCTGGAGCTTTCTTT. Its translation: CASSPGESGTAAGAFF.

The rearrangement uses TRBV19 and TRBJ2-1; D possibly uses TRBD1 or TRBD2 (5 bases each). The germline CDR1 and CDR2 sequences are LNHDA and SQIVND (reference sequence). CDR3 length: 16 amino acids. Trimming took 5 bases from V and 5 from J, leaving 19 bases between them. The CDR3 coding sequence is TGTGCCAGTAGTCGGTTCCGGGGCCTTCTACACAATGAGCAGTTCTTC. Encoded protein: CASSRFRGLLHNEQFF. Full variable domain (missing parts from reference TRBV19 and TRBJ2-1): DGGITQSPKYLFRKEGQNVTLSCEQNLNHDAMYWYRQDPGQGLRLIYYSQIVNDFQKGDIAEGYSVSREKKESFPLTVTSAQKNPTAFYLCASSRFRGLLHNEQFFGPGTRLTVL.

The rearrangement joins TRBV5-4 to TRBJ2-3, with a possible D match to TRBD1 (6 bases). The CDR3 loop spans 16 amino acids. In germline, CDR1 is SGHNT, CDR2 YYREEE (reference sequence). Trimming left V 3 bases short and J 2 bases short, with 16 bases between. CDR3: CASSCPQGQNTDTQYF. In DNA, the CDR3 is TGTGCCAGCAGCTGTCCCCAGGGACAAAACACAGATACGCAGTATTTT.

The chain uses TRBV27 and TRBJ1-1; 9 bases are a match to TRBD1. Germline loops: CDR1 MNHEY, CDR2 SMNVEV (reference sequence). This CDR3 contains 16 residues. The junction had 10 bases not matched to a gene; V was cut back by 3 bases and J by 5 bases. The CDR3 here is CASSFTGGAARTEAFF. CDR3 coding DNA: TGTGCCAGCAGTTTTACAGGGGGCGCGGCCCGGACTGAAGCTTTCTTT.

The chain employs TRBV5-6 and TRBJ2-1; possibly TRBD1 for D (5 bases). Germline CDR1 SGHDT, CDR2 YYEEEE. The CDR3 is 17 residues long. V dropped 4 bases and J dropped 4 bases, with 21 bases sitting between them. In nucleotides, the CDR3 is TGTGCCAGCAGCCTAATAACGGACACACTTTCTTACAATGAGCAGTTCTTC. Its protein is CASSLITDTLSYNEQFF.

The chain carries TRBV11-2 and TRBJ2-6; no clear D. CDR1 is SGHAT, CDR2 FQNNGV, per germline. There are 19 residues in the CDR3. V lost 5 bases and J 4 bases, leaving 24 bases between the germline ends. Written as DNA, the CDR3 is TGTGCCAGCAGCCCAGTATGGCAGAGCGTAGGGTTGGGGGCCAACGTCCTGACTTTC. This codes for CASSPVWQSVGLGANVLTF.

CDR3 residues: CASSIGAGRYEQYF. The CDR3 nucleotides are TGTGCCAGTAGTATCGGAGCGGGACGCTACGAGCAGTACTTC. This chain joins TRBV19 and TRBJ2-7; 7 bases are a match to TRBD2. CDR3 length: 14 residues. CDR1 is LNHDA and CDR2 is SQIVND in the germline V gene (reference sequence). Trimming took 3 bases from V and 3 from J; bases not matched to a gene: 5.

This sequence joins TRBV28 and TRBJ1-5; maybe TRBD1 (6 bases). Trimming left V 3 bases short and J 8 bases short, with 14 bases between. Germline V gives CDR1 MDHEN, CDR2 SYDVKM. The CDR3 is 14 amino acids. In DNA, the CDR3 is TGTGCCAGCAGTTTCCAACAGGGAGTTAAGCCCCAGCATTTT. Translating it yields CASSFQQGVKPQHF.

Written as DNA, the CDR3 is TGTGCCAGCCTACTGCCGGGATTTACGGGAGCAGGGAGGATAGATACGCAGTATTTT. It codes for CASLLPGFTGAGRIDTQYF. V gene TRBV2 combines with J gene TRBJ2-3; D is perhaps TRBD2 (6 bases). Looked up from germline, CDR1 is SNHLY and CDR2 is FYNNEI. This CDR3 is 19 amino acids long. Trimming stripped 8 bases from V and 5 bases from J, with 32 bases between.

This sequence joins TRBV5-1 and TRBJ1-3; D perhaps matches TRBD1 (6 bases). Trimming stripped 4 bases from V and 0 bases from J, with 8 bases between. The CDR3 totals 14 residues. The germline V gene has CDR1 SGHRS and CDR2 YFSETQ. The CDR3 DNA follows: TGCGCCAGCAGCCCAGGGGACTCTGGAAACACCATATATTTT. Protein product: CASSPGDSGNTIYF.

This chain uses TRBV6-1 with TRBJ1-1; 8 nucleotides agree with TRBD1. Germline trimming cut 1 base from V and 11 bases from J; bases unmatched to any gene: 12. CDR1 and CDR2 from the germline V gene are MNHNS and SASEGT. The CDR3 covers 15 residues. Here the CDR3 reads CASSEVTGGDIRAFF. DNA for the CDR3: TGTGCCAGCAGTGAAGTTACAGGGGGGGACATAAGGGCTTTCTTT.

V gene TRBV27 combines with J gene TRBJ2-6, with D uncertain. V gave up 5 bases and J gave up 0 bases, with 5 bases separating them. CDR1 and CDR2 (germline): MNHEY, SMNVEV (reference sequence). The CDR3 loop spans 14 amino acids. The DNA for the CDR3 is TGTGCCAGCAGTCCCCGCTCTGGGGCCAACGTCCTGACTTTC. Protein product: CASSPRSGANVLTF.

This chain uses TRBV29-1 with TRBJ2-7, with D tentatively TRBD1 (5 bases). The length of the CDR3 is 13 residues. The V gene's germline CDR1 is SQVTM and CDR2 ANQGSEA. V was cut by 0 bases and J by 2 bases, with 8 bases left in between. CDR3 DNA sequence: TGCAGCGTTGAAGAGGGGCCCCCCTACGAGCAGTACTTC. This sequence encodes CSVEEGPPYEQYF.

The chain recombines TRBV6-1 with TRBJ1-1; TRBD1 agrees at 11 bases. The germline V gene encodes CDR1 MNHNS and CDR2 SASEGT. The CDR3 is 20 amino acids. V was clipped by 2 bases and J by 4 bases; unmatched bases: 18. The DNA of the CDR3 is TGTGCCAGCAGTGAAAAGCTCCAGGGGGACAGGGGGTTAATGGGCACTGAAGCTTTCTTT. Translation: CASSEKLQGDRGLMGTEAFF.

For the CDR3, the DNA is TGTGCCAGCAGCCAAGTGGGCCAGCCCCAGCATTTT. Translated, it gives CASSQVGQPQHF. The chain couples TRBV14 to TRBJ1-5; D is unclear. Germline values: CDR1 SGHDN, CDR2 FVKESK. V shed 1 base and J shed 7 bases, with 5 bases lying between them. The CDR3 covers 12 residues.

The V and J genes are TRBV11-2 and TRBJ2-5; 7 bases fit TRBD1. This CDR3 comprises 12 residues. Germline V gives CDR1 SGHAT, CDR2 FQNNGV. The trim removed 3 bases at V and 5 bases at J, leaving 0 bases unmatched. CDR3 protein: CASSFRGETQYF. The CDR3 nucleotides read TGTGCCAGCAGCTTCAGGGGGGAGACCCAGTACTTC.

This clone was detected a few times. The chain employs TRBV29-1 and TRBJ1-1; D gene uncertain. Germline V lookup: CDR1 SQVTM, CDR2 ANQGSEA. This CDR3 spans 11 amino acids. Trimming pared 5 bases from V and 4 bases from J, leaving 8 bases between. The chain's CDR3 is CSVLRFTEAFF. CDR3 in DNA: TGCAGCGTTCTCCGTTTCACTGAAGCTTTCTTT.